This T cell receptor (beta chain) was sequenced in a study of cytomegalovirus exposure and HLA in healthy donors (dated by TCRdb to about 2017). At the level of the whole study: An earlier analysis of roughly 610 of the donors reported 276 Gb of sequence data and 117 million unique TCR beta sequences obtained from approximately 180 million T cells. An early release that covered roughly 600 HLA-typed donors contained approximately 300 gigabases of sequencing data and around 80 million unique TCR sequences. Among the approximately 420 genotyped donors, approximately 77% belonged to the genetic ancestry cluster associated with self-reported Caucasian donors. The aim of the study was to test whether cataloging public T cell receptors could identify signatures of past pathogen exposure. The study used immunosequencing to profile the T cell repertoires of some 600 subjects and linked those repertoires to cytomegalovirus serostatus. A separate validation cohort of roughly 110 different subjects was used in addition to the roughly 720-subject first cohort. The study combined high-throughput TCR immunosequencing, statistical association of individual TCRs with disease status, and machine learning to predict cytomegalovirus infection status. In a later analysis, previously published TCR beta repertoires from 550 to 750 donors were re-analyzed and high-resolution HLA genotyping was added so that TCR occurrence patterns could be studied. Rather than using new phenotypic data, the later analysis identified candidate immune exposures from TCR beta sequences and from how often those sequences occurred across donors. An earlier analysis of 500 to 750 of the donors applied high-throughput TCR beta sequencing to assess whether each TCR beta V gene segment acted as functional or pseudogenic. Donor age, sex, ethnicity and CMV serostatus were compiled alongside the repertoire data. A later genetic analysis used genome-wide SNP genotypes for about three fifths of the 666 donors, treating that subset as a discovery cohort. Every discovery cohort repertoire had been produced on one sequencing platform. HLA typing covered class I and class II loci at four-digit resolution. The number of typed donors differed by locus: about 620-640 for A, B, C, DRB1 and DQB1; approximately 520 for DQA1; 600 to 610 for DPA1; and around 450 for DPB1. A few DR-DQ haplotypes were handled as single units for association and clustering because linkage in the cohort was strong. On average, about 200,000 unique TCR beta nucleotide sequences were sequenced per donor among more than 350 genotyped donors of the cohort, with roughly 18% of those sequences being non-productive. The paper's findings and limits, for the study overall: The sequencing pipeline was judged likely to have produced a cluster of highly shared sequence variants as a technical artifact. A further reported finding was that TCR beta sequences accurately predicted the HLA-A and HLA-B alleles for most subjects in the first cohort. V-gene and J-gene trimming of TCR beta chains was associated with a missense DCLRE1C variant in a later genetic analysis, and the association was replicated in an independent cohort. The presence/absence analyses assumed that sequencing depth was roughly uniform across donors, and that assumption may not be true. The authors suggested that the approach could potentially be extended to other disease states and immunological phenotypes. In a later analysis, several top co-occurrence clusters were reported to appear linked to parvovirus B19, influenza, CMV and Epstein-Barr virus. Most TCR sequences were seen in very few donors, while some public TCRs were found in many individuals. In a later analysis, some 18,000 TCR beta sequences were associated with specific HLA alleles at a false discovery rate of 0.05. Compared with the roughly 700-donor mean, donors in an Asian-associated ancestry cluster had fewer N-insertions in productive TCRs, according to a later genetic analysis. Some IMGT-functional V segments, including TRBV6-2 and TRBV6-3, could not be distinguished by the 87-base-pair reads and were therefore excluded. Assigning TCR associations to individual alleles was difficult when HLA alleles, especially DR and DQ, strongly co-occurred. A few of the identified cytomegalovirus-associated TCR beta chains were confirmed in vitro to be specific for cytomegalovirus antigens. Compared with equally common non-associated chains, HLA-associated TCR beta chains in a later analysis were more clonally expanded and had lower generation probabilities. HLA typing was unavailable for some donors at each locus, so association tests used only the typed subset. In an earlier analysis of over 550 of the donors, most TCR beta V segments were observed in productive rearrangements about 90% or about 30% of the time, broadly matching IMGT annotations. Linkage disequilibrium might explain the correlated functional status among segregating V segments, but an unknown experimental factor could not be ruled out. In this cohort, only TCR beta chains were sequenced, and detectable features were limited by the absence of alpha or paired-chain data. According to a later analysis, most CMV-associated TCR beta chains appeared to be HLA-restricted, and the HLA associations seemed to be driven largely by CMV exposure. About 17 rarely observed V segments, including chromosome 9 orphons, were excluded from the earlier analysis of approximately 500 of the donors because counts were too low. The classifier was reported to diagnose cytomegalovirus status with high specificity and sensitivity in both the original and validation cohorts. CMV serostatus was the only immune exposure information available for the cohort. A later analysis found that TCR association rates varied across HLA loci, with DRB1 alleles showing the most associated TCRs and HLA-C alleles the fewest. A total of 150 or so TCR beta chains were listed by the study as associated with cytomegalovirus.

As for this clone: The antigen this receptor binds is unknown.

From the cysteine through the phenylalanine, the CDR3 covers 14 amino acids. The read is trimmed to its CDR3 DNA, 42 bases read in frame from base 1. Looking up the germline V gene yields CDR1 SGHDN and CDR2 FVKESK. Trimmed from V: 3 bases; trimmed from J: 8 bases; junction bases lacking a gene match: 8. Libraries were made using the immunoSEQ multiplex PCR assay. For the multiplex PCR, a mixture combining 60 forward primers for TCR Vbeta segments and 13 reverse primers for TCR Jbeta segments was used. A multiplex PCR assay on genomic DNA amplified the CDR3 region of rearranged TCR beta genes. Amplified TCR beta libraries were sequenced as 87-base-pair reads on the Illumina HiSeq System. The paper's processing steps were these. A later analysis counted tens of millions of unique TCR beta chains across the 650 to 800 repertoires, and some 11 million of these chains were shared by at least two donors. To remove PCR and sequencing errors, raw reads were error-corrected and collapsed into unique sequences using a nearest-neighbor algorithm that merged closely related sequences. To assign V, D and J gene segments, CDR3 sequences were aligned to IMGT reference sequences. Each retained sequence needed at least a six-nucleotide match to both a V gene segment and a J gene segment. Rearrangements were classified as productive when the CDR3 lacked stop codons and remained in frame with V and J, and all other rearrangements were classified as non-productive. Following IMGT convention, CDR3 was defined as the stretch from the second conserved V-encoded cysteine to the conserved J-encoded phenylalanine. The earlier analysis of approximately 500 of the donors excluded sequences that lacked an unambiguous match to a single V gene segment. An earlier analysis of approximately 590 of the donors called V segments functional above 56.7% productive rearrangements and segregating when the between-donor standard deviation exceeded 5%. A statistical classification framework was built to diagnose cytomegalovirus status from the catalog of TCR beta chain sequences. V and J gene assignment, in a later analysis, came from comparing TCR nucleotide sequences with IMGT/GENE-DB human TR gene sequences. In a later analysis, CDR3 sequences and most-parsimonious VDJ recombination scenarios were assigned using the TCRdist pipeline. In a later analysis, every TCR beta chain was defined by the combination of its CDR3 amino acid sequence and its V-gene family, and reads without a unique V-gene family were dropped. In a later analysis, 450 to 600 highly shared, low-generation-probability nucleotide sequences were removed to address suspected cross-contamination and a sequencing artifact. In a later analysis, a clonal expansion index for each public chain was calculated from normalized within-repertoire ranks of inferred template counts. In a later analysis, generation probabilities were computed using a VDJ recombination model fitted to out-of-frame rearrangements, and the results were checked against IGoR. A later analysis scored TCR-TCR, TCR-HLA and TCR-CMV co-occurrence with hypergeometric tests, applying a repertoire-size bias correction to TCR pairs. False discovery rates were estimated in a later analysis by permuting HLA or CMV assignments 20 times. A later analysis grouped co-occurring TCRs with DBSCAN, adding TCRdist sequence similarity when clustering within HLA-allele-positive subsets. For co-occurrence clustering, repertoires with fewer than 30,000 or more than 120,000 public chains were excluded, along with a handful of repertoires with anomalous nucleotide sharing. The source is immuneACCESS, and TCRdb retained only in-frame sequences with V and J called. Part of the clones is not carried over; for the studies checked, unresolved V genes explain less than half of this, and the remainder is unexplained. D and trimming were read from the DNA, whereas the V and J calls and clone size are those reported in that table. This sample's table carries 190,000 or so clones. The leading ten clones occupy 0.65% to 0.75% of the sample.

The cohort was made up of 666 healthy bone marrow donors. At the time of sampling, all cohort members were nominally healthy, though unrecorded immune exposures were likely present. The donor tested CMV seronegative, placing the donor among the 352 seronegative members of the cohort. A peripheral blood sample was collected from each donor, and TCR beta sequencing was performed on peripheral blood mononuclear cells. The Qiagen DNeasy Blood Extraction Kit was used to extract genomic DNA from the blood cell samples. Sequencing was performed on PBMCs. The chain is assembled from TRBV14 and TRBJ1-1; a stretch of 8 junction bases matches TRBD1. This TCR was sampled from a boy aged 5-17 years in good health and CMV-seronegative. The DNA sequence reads TGTGCCAGCAGCCACCCGGGGACAGGCCTCGAAGCTTTCTTT. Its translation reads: CASSHPGTGLEAFF. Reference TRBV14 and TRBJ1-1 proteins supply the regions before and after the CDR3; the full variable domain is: EAGVTQFPSHSVIEKGQTVTLRCDPISGHDNLYWYRRVMGKEIKFLLHFVKESKQDESGMPNNRFLAERTGGTYSTLKVQPAELEDSGVYFCASSHPGTGLEAFFGQGTRLTVV.